The 27 T cell receptor beta chains given below trace back to one sample, sequenced in a study of response to subunit inactivated influenza vaccine. TCRdb analysed the RT-PCR reads with MiXCR anew, one entry per CDR3 protein. This sample has roughly 620,000 distinct CDR3 sequences; approximately 11% occur once, and the top ten carry 8% to 13%. These data were also filed under a second study, of T cells expressing NK-cell markers. That paper adds: Production of TCR beta cDNA relied on 5'RACE template switching with UMIs.

This material consisted of PBMCs from blood, taken on the day of vaccination. The receptor source for this set is a man in his fifties or sixties who received an inactivated influenza vaccine.

In its sample, this clonotype was seen a few times. V gene TRBV12-3 or TRBV12-4 combines with J gene TRBJ1-1; unclear D gene. The CDR3 spans 13 residues. V was shortened by 7 bases and J by 2 bases, with 11 bases between the two germline ends. The CDR3 nucleotides are TGTGCCAGCACCCTCCGGGGTAACACTGAAGCTTTCTTT. As protein: CASTLRGNTEAFF.

The gene calls are TRBV6-2 or TRBV6-3 and TRBJ1-5, with D uncertain. The CDR3 spans 15 residues. V lost 2 bases, J lost 0 bases, and 8 bases lay in between. Germline V gives CDR1 MNHEY, CDR2 SVGEGT. The CDR3 DNA reads as TGTGCCAGCAGTTACGCAGGATATAGCAATCAGCCCCAGCATTTT. Translation gives CASSYAGYSNQPQHF.

This clonotype was seen only a few times. This chain connects TRBV10-3 to TRBJ2-5; 7 positions agree with TRBD1. The length of the CDR3 is 13 residues. V trimming: 4 bases; J trimming: 4 bases; junction bases outside the gene matches: 3. Germline assignment: CDR1 ENHRY and CDR2 SYGVKD. The CDR3 DNA reads as TGTGCCATCAGTGCTGACAGGGTAGAGACCCAGTACTTC. Protein sequence: CAISADRVETQYF.

This clonotype was counted many times. The chain has TRBV27 and TRBJ2-2, with 7 bases fitting TRBD1. V dropped 2 bases and J dropped 5; count of bases not matched to a gene: 8. The CDR3 is 16 amino acids. Germline CDR1 is MNHEY and CDR2 is SMNVEV (reference sequence). CDR3 nucleotide sequence: TGTGCCAGCAGTTTAGTTCCAGGGGGAGTGACCGGGGAGCTGTTTTTT. Translation gives CASSLVPGGVTGELFF.

V is TRBV2 and J is TRBJ1-3; unclear D gene. The CDR3 is made up of 13 amino acids. V lost 6 bases and J lost 2, with 8 bases in between. The V gene's germline CDR1 is SNHLY and CDR2 FYNNEI. This CDR3 reads CASRPTTGNTIYF. The DNA of the CDR3 is TGTGCCAGCAGGCCGACCACTGGAAACACCATATATTTT. Filled out from reference TRBV2 and TRBJ1-3, the complete variable domain reads EPEVTQTPSHQVTQMGQEVILRCVPISNHLYFYWYRQILGQKVEFLVSFYNNEISEKSEIFDDQFSVERPDGSNFTLKIRSTKLEDSAMYFCASRPTTGNTIYFGEGSWLTVV.

This clonotype came up many times. The J gene is TRBJ2-5, the V gene TRBV20-1; D unclear. The V gene lost 7 bases and the J gene lost 2 bases, with 20 bases spanning the gap. The CDR3 runs to 15 residues. Germline loops: CDR1 DFQATT, CDR2 SNEGSKA (reference sequence). CDR3 DNA: TGCAGTGTACCCCCCGGATACGGCGTTCAAGAGACCCAGTACTTC. It encodes CSVPPGYGVQETQYF.

This clonotype was picked up many times. The chain joins TRBV5-1 to TRBJ2-2; 8 bases line up with TRBD2. This CDR3 region has 17 residues. J gave up 6 bases and V 3 bases, and 13 bases lay outside the gene matches. Germline CDR1 SGHRS, CDR2 YFSETQ. The CDR3 DNA follows: TGCGCCAGCAGCTGGTCCGGGACTAGGACTACCGCCGGGGAGCTGTTTTTT. Its protein product is CASSWSGTRTTAGELFF.

This clonotype was seen a handful of times. The chain employs TRBV7-9 and TRBJ2-7; possible D gene TRBD2, 5 bases. With 4 bases removed from V and 4 bases from J, the gap between germline ends came to 14 bases. This CDR3 is built from 14 residues. Germline assignment: CDR1 SEHNR and CDR2 FQNEAQ (reference sequence). CDR3 coding DNA: TGTGCCAGCAGCTCCAAAACCGGGGTTTACGAGCAGTACTTC. It encodes CASSSKTGVYEQYF.

This clonotype was picked up many times. The V call is TRBV4-2, the J call TRBJ1-4; D not resolved. This CDR3 comprises 13 residues. V gave up 3 bases and J gave up 2 bases, with 4 bases separating them. Germline V CDR1 and CDR2: LGHNA, YNFKEQ. This chain's CDR3 is CASSQDTNEKLFF. The DNA of the CDR3 is TGTGCCAGCAGCCAGGATACTAATGAAAAACTGTTTTTT.

The chain combines TRBV5-1 with TRBJ2-3; D remains unclear. The V end was cut by 0 bases, the J end by 4 bases, with 9 bases between. This CDR3 is 14 amino acids long. Germline assignment: CDR1 SGHRS and CDR2 YFSETQ. CDR3 bases: TGCGCCAGCAGCTTGGCCGGCACGGCAGATACGCAGTATTTT. It specifies CASSLAGTADTQYF. Full variable domain (outside the CDR3, taken from reference TRBV5-1 and TRBJ2-3): KAGVTQTPRYLIKTRGQQVTLSCSPISGHRSVSWYQQTPGQGLQFLFEYFSETQRNKGNFPGRFSGRQFSNSRSEMNVSTLELGDSALYLCASSLAGTADTQYFGPGTRLTVL.

This clonotype was recorded at least ten times. The gene calls are TRBV29-1 and TRBJ2-3; 7 bases fit TRBD1. J gave up 2 bases and V 1 base, and 15 bases lay outside the gene matches. Germline V CDR1 and CDR2: SQVTM, ANQGSEA. This CDR3 is built from 18 residues. The DNA of the CDR3 is TGCAGCGTTGAAGCTAGGGACAGAGACAAAATCCACACAGATACGCAGTATTTT. As protein: CSVEARDRDKIHTDTQYF.

The sample holds a few counts of this clonotype. The chain combines TRBV9 with TRBJ2-1; 12 nucleotides align to TRBD2. Germline CDR1 and CDR2: SGDLS and YYNGEE. Germline trimming cut 2 bases from V and 6 bases from J; bases unmatched to any gene: 3. There are 15 residues in the CDR3. The CDR3, as DNA: TGTGCCAGCAGCGTCGAACTAGCGGGAGGCAATGAGCAGTTCTTC. It yields the protein CASSVELAGGNEQFF.

The chain is built from TRBV3-1 and TRBJ2-3, with 11 bases identical to TRBD2. CDR1 is LGHDT and CDR2 is YNNKEL in the germline V gene (reference sequence). This CDR3 has 16 residues. V trimming: 0 bases; J trimming: 7 bases; junction bases outside the gene matches: 6. The CDR3 coding sequence is TGTGCCAGCAGCCAAGATCGGTCTAGCGGGGGGAATACGCAGTATTTT. Translating it yields CASSQDRSSGGNTQYF.

The CDR3 DNA reads TGCGCCAGCAGCCCAGAACAGGGATTAAACTACGAGCAGTACTTC. Translation gives CASSPEQGLNYEQYF. The V gene is TRBV4-3, the J gene TRBJ2-7, with D tentatively TRBD1 (6 bases). Trimming took 4 bases from V and 3 from J, leaving 16 bases between them. Germline V gives CDR1 LGHNA, CDR2 YSLEER. The CDR3 runs to 15 residues.

The V and J genes are TRBV12-3 or TRBV12-4 and TRBJ2-1; TRBD1 matches at 9 bases. The CDR3 has 15 amino acids. V lost 7 bases, J lost 3 bases, and 7 bases stayed unmatched. The CDR3 sequence: CASTWGQGYYNEQFF. Here the CDR3 DNA reads TGTGCCAGCACCTGGGGACAGGGATACTACAATGAGCAGTTCTTC.

This chain connects TRBV21-1 to TRBJ2-3; the D call of TRBD2 is as the table states it, not checked on the DNA. TRBV21-1 is noted as a pseudogene. This CDR3 is 17 amino acids long. The CDR3 nucleotides read TGTGCCAGCAGCATACAGTTCCCTAGCCGGGGCACAGATACGCAGTATTTT. Translating it yields CASSIQFPSRGTDTQYF.

The chain has TRBV4-3 and TRBJ1-4; possible D gene TRBD1, 5 bases. The CDR3 is made up of 16 amino acids. CDR1 LGHNA and CDR2 YSLEER come from the germline V gene. Trimming pared 0 bases from V and 8 bases from J, leaving 16 bases between. CDR3 coding DNA: TGCGCCAGCAGCCAAGATTATGCGGCCAGGGAGGAAAAACTGTTTTTT. As protein: CASSQDYAAREEKLFF.

The sample holds a few counts of this clonotype. This chain uses TRBV4-3 with TRBJ1-2, with a weak D call TRBD1 (5 bases). The germline CDR1 and CDR2 sequences are LGHNA and YSLEER. The V end lost 0 bases, the J end lost 2 bases, and 13 bases lay between the germline ends. The CDR3 runs 16 residues. The CDR3 loop reads CASSQEKEDINYGYTF. In DNA, the CDR3 is TGCGCCAGCAGCCAAGAGAAGGAGGACATCAACTATGGCTACACCTTC.

This rearrangement joins TRBV6-1 to TRBJ1-5; 7 bases are shared with TRBD1. The junction had 6 bases not matched to a gene; V was cut back by 6 bases and J by 1 base. The length of the CDR3 is 15 residues. Per germline, CDR1 MNHNS and CDR2 SASEGT. CDR3 in amino acids: CASRFRGESNQPQHF. CDR3 sequence (DNA): TGTGCCAGCAGATTCAGGGGGGAGAGCAATCAGCCCCAGCATTTT.

This chain uses TRBV12-3 or TRBV12-4 with TRBJ2-3, with D perhaps being TRBD1 or TRBD2 (5 bases each). This CDR3 is 15 amino acids long. Trimming took 3 bases from V and 2 from J, leaving 12 bases between them. CDR3 nucleotide sequence: TGTGCCAGCAGTTTTGAGGGACGCATCACAGATACGCAGTATTTT. Protein product: CASSFEGRITDTQYF.

The sample holds a few counts of this clonotype. The V and J genes are TRBV14 and TRBJ2-1; TRBD1 is a possible D gene (5 bases). V was clipped by 9 bases and J by 0 bases, with 12 bases between them. Germline V lookup: CDR1 SGHDN, CDR2 FVKESK. This CDR3 contains 14 residues. The CDR3 nucleotides read TGTGCCAGTTCGGACATAGGCTCCTACAATGAGCAGTTCTTC. Amino acid sequence: CASSDIGSYNEQFF. Based on the CDR3 plus reference TRBV14 and TRBJ2-1, the full variable domain is EAGVTQFPSHSVIEKGQTVTLRCDPISGHDNLYWYRRVMGKEIKFLLHFVKESKQDESGMPNNRFLAERTGGTYSTLKVQPAELEDSGVYFCASSDIGSYNEQFFGPGTRLTVL.

This clonotype has ten or more counts. This chain joins TRBV6-2 or TRBV6-3 and TRBJ2-7, with no clear D. The CDR3 is 14 amino acids. The germline gives CDR1 MNHEY, CDR2 SVGEGT. Trimming took 4 bases from V and 3 from J, leaving 13 bases between them. The CDR3 loop is CASSSRGRSYEQYF. Here the CDR3 DNA reads TGTGCCAGCAGTTCTCGAGGACGGAGCTACGAGCAGTACTTC.

This rearrangement joins TRBV4-3 to TRBJ2-3; D is undetermined. Trimming took off 0 bases at V and 1 base at J, with 5 bases between the two ends. Looked up from germline, CDR1 is LGHNA and CDR2 is YSLEER. CDR3 length: 14 residues. CDR3 region: CASSQEWGTDTQYF. CDR3 coding DNA: TGCGCCAGCAGCCAAGAGTGGGGCACAGATACGCAGTATTTT.

This clonotype was recorded at least ten times. The CDR3 spells CAISEPGPLRKQYF. The CDR3 nucleotides are TGTGCCATCAGTGAACCGGGACCCCTCCGGAAGCAGTATTTT. This sequence joins TRBV10-3 and TRBJ2-3; TRBD1 or TRBD2 may be the D gene (5 bases each). The germline gives CDR1 ENHRY, CDR2 SYGVKD. The CDR3 totals 14 residues. Trimming removed 3 bases from V and 11 bases from J, with 18 bases in between.

A note on this clonotype: A much larger clone lies a single base off, so this may be a read error. In DNA, the CDR3 is TGCAGTGCACGCACAGGGCTGGGAAATGAGCAGTTCTTC. Residues: CSARTGLGNEQFF. The chain combines TRBV20-1 with TRBJ2-1; weak D call: TRBD1 (6 bases). Per germline, CDR1 DFQATT and CDR2 SNEGSKA (reference sequence). Trimming stripped 6 bases from V and 7 bases from J, with 16 bases between. The CDR3 spans 13 residues.

A note on this clonotype: One junction end disagrees with the germline gene, perhaps due to a read error. The rearrangement uses TRBV7-7 and TRBJ2-1, with D unresolved. Germline V gene lookup returns CDR1 SSHAT and CDR2 FNYEAQ (reference sequence). The CDR3 has 13 amino acids. CDR3 loop: CASSLSLVDEQFF. In DNA form, the CDR3 reads TGTGCTAGCAGCTTATCTCTGGTAGATGAGCAGTTCTTC.

The chain joins TRBV6-1 to TRBJ2-7, with a possible D match to TRBD2 (6 bases). Germline loops: CDR1 MNHNS, CDR2 SASEGT. V was pared by 6 bases and J by 2 bases, with 14 bases between. The CDR3 loop spans 14 amino acids. CDR3: CASSKTGDPYEQYF. The CDR3 DNA sequence: TGTGCCAGCAGCAAGACGGGGGACCCCTACGAGCAGTACTTC.